This T cell receptor (beta chain) was captured by sequencing in a study of OX40 agonist ivuxolimab in advanced cancers. V gave up 4 bases and J gave up 5 bases, with 20 bases separating them. Per germline, CDR1 SGHTA and CDR2 FQGNSA. The CDR3 consists of 16 residues. TCRdb keeps only in-frame clones here, not all; method: immunoSEQ multiplex PCR. This sample carries about 88,000 clones, about 83% of them seen once, and the ten largest clones take 1.5% to 2%. Samples of blood were obtained at baseline, on cycle 4 day 1, and on cycle 7 day 1. The chain combines TRBV7-2 with TRBJ2-5; D is unclear. This sequence originates from an adult with an advanced solid tumor such as melanoma, head and neck, liver or kidney cancer. The sequencing used CD4+ or CD8+ T cells sorted from blood, collected in a trial of the OX40 agonist ivuxolimab. CDR3 DNA: TGTGCCAGCAGCTCTACTGTGGGCCTAAGGTCTGAGACCCAGTACTTC. Translated, it gives CASSSTVGLRSETQYF.